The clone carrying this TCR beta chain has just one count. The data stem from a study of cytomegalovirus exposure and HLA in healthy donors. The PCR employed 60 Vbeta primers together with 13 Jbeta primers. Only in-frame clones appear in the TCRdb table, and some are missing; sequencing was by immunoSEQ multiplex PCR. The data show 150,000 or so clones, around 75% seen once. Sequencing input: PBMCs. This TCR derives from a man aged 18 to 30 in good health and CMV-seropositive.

The CDR3: CASSSRDTNTGELFF. The CDR3 DNA follows: TGTGCCAGCAGCTCCCGGGACACCAACACCGGGGAGCTGTTTTTT. The chain uses TRBV5-4 and TRBJ2-2; TRBD1 is a possible D gene (6 bases). The CDR3 covers 15 residues. The V end lost 3 bases, the J end lost 2 bases, and 11 bases lay between the germline ends. CDR1 is SGHNT, CDR2 YYREEE, per germline (reference sequence).